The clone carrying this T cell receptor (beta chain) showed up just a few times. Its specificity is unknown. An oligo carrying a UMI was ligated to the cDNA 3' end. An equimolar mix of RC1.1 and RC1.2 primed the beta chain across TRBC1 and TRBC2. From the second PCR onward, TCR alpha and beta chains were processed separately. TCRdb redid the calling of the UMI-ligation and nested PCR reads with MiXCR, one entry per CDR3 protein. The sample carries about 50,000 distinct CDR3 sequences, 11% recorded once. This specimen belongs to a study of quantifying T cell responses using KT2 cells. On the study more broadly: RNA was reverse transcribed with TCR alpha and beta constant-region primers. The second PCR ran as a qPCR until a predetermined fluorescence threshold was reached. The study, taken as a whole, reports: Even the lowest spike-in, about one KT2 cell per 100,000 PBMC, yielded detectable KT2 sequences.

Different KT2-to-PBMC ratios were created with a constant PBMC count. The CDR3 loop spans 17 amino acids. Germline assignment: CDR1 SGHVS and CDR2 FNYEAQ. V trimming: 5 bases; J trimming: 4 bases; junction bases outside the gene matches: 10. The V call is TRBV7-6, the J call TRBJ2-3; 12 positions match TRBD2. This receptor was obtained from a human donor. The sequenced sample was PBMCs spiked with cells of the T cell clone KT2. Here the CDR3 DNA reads TGTGCCAGCAGCCCGACCCTAGCGGGAGGGGGACCAGATACGCAGTATTTT. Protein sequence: CASSPTLAGGGPDTQYF.